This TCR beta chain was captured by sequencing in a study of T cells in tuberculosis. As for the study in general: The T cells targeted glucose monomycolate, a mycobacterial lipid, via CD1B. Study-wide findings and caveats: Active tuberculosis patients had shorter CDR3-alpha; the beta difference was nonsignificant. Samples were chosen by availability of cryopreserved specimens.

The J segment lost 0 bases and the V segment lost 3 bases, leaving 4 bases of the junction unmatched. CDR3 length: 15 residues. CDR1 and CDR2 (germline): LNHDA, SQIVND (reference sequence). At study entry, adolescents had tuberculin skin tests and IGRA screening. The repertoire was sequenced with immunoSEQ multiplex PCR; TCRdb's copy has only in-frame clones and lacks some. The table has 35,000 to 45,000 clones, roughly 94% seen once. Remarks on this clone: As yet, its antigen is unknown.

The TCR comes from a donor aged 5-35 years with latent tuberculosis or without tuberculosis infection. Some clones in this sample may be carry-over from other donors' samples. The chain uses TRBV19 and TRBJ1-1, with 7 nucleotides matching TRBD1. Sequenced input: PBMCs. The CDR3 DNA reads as TGTGCCAGTAGTATCGGGACAGCTATGAACACTGAAGCTTTCTTT. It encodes CASSIGTAMNTEAFF. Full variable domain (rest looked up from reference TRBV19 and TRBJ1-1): DGGITQSPKYLFRKEGQNVTLSCEQNLNHDAMYWYRQDPGQGLRLIYYSQIVNDFQKGDIAEGYSVSREKKESFPLTVTSAQKNPTAFYLCASSIGTAMNTEAFFGQGTRLTVV.